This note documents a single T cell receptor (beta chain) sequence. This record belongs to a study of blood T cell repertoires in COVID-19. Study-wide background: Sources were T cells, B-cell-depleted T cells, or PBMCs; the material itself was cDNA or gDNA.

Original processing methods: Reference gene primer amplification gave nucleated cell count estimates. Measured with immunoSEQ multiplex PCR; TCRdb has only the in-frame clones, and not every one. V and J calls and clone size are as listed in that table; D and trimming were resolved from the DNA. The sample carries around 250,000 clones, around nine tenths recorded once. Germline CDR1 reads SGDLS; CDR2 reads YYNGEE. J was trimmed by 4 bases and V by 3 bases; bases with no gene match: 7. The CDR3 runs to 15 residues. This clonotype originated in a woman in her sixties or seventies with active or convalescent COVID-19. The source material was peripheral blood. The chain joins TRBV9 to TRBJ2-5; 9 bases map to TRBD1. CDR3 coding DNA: TGTGCCAGCAGCGCCTCAAGACAGGGGGGAGAGACCCAGTACTTC. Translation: CASSASRQGGETQYF.